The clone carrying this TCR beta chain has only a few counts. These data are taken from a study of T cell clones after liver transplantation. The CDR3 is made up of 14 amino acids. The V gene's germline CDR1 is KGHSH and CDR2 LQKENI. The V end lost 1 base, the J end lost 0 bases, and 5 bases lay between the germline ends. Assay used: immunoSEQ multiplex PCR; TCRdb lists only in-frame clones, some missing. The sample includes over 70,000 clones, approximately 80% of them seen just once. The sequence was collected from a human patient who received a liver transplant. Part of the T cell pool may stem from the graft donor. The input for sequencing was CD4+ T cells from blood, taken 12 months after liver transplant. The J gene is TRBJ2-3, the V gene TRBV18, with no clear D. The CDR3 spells CASSPRHSTDTQYF. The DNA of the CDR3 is TGTGCCAGCTCACCACGTCATAGCACAGATACGCAGTATTTT.